The 28 T cell receptor beta chains listed next were all sequenced from one sample in a study of CD8 T cells in Susac syndrome. When the RNA was reverse transcribed, random hexamers were used with an input of about 0.45 to 1 ug. TCRdb fed the immunoSEQ multiplex PCR reads into MiXCR, producing one record per CDR3 protein. The sample holds 330,000 or so distinct CDR3 sequences, roughly 90% seen once. The sample comprised CD8+ T cells from PBMCs. These receptors originate from a human donor with multiple sclerosis.

On this clonotype: An end of the junction does not agree with germline; a read error may underlie this. CDR3 sequence reads: CASSLALRGEETQYF. CDR3 DNA: TGTGCCAGCAGCTTAGCGCTCAGAGGAGAAGAAACCCAGTACTTC. V is TRBV7-6 and J is TRBJ2-5, with D unclear. The CDR3 consists of 15 residues. The V gene's germline CDR1 is SGHVS and CDR2 FNYEAQ.

The chain has TRBV6-1 and TRBJ2-6, with 9 bases identical to TRBD1. The CDR3 totals 16 residues. V lost 10 bases, J lost 0 bases, and 7 bases stayed unmatched. Germline CDR1 and CDR2: MNHNS and SASEGT. CDR3 DNA sequence: TGTGCCATCCGGGGGACAGGGAACTCTGGGGCCAACGTCCTGACTTTC. Its translation is CAIRGTGNSGANVLTF.

This clonotype was picked up a small number of times. This chain links TRBV20-1 with TRBJ1-1, with 9 bases fitting TRBD1. Losses at the gene ends were 0 bases for V and 5 bases for J; bases not matched to a gene: 4. This CDR3 region has 14 residues. CDR1 DFQATT and CDR2 SNEGSKA come from the germline V gene (reference sequence). This CDR3 reads CSARDAGQGTEAFF. The CDR3, as DNA: TGCAGTGCTAGAGATGCCGGACAGGGGACTGAAGCTTTCTTT.

The chain joins TRBV4-3 to TRBJ2-2; TRBD2 matches 10 bases. Per germline, CDR1 LGHNA and CDR2 YSLEER. Losses at the gene ends were 0 bases for V and 4 bases for J; bases not matched to a gene: 5. CDR3 length: 17 residues. The DNA of the CDR3 is TGCGCCAGCAGCCAAGAGGAACTAGCGGGGAGCACCGGGGAGCTGTTTTTT. The encoded protein is CASSQEELAGSTGELFF.

The rearrangement links TRBV29-1 to TRBJ2-2, with D possibly TRBD1 on 6 matching bases. Germline V gives CDR1 SQVTM, CDR2 ANQGSEA. Trimming removed 6 bases at V and 2 bases at J, with 7 bases between. The CDR3 has 12 residues. DNA for the CDR3: TGCAGCGTACAGGGAAACACCGGGGAGCTGTTTTTT. It specifies CSVQGNTGELFF.

V gene TRBV6-5 combines with J gene TRBJ2-5; D unresolved. V was pared by 2 bases and J by 5 bases, with 6 bases between. The CDR3 runs 12 residues. Germline V gives CDR1 MNHEY, CDR2 SVGAGI. Here the CDR3 reads CASSYTGETQYF. The CDR3, as DNA: TGTGCCAGCAGTTACACGGGTGAGACCCAGTACTTC.

The CDR3 loop is CASSMDLTDSLPKANYGYTF. CDR3 bases: TGTGCCAGCAGTATGGACCTGACAGACTCACTTCCGAAAGCTAACTATGGCTACACCTTC. The V and J genes are TRBV12-3 or TRBV12-4 and TRBJ1-2; D might be TRBD1 (5 bases). The V end was cut by 5 bases, the J end by 0 bases, with 28 bases between. The CDR3 has 20 amino acids.

V gene TRBV12-3 or TRBV12-4 combines with J gene TRBJ2-7; D might be TRBD1 or TRBD2, each matching 5 bases. The CDR3 contains 11 residues. The V gene lost 5 bases and the J gene lost 6 bases, with 8 bases spanning the gap. In DNA, the CDR3 is TGTGCCAGCAGTGAAGGGACCGAGCAGTACTTC. Encoded protein: CASSEGTEQYF.

This rearrangement joins TRBV29-1 to TRBJ1-1; possibly TRBD1 for D (5 bases). Per the germline V gene, CDR1 is SQVTM and CDR2 is ANQGSEA. Trimming took 5 bases from V and 0 from J, leaving 7 bases between them. This CDR3 is built from 12 residues. The CDR3 loop is CSVWGVNTEAFF. The CDR3 region has the DNA TGCAGCGTTTGGGGGGTGAACACTGAAGCTTTCTTT. Supplemented by reference TRBV29-1 and TRBJ1-1, the full variable domain reads SAVISQKPSRDICQRGTSLTIQCQVDSQVTMMFWYRQQPGQSLTLIATANQGSEATYESGFVIDKFPISRPNLTFSTLTVSNMSPEDSSIYLCSVWGVNTEAFFGQGTRLTVV.

J is TRBJ1-2 and V is TRBV10-3, with D possibly TRBD1 on 5 matching bases. This CDR3 is 13 amino acids long. Per germline, CDR1 ENHRY and CDR2 SYGVKD. V lost 10 bases and J 8 bases, leaving 20 bases between the germline ends. The CDR3 here is CATFGLGRYGYTF. The CDR3 DNA reads as TGTGCCACCTTTGGTTTGGGACGGTACGGCTACACCTTC.

The gene calls are TRBV6-1 and TRBJ2-7; the match to TRBD2 covers 7 bases. This CDR3 has 13 amino acids. V lost 1 base to trimming and J lost 5 bases; unmatched junction nucleotides: 2. CDR1 MNHNS and CDR2 SASEGT come from the germline V gene. Here the CDR3 reads CASSEDGLDEQYF. In DNA form, the CDR3 reads TGTGCCAGCAGTGAAGACGGACTAGACGAGCAGTACTTC.

V is TRBV19 and J is TRBJ2-1; unclear D gene. Germline CDR1 reads LNHDA; CDR2 reads SQIVND (reference sequence). V was pared by 7 bases and J by 2 bases, with 12 bases between. CDR3 length: 14 residues. The CDR3 protein is CASTPDRPYNEQFF. CDR3 DNA: TGTGCCAGTACCCCGGACCGGCCCTACAATGAGCAGTTCTTC.

The DNA of the CDR3 is TGTGCCAGCAGTTTAGCCGGTGTTAGGCACTATGGCTACACCTTC. Translated: CASSLAGVRHYGYTF. The chain recombines TRBV28 with TRBJ1-2; no clear D gene. Trimming took off 2 bases at V and 3 bases at J, with 13 bases between the two ends. This CDR3 spans 15 amino acids. The germline gives CDR1 MDHEN, CDR2 SYDVKM.

The gene calls are TRBV20-1 and TRBJ1-1; possibly TRBD1 for D (5 bases). CDR3 length equals 12 residues. The germline V and J ends were trimmed by 2 bases and 6 bases, with 10 bases remaining between them. Per the germline V gene, CDR1 is DFQATT and CDR2 is SNEGSKA (reference sequence). The CDR3 DNA sequence: TGCAGTGCTAGAAAAGGGGACGCTGAAGCTTTCTTT. Translating it yields CSARKGDAEAFF.

The chain has TRBV11-2 and TRBJ2-3; unclear D gene. The V gene lost 2 bases and the J gene lost 4 bases, with 13 bases spanning the gap. The CDR3 is made up of 15 amino acids. Germline CDR1 SGHAT, CDR2 FQNNGV. CDR3 region: CASSLTVYPADTQYF. CDR3 in DNA: TGTGCCAGCAGCTTAACGGTCTACCCCGCAGATACGCAGTATTTT.

There are a few counts of this clonotype. This chain links TRBV6-5 with TRBJ2-1, with D possibly TRBD1 on 6 matching bases. V gave up 0 bases and J gave up 4 bases, with 13 bases separating them. The CDR3 runs 16 residues. From germline, CDR1 is MNHEY and CDR2 SVGAGI. The CDR3 loop is CASSYSGASPYNEQFF. CDR3 DNA sequence: TGTGCCAGCAGTTACTCGGGGGCCAGTCCTTACAATGAGCAGTTCTTC.

The chain couples TRBV7-9 to TRBJ2-1, with D uncertain. CDR1 and CDR2 from the germline V gene are SEHNR and FQNEAQ (reference sequence). Trimming left V 1 base short and J 0 bases short, with 13 bases between. The CDR3 covers 17 residues. The CDR3 region is CASSLGGIGSSYNEQFF. As DNA, the CDR3 is TGTGCCAGCAGCTTAGGTGGGATTGGCAGCTCCTACAATGAGCAGTTCTTC.

The chain recombines TRBV27 with TRBJ1-3; the D is unclear. V was clipped by 6 bases and J by 0 bases, with 9 bases between them. Germline V gene sequence: CDR1 MNHEY, CDR2 SMNVEV (reference sequence). The CDR3 covers 14 residues. CDR3 region: CASSPLSSGNTIYF. CDR3 nucleotides: TGTGCCAGCAGCCCGCTCTCCTCTGGAAACACCATATATTTT.

This chain links TRBV6-2 or TRBV6-3 with TRBJ2-5; 7 bases match TRBD1. The germline V gene has CDR1 MNHEY and CDR2 SVGEGT. V lost 0 bases to trimming and J lost 3 bases; unmatched junction nucleotides: 7. The CDR3 totals 16 residues. The CDR3, as DNA: TGTGCCAGCAGTTACTCATGGGGCCAGGGGGAAGAGACCCAGTACTTC. Its protein product is CASSYSWGQGEETQYF.

The CDR3 loop is CSARKLAPRYEQYF. The DNA of the CDR3 is TGCAGTGCTAGGAAACTAGCGCCGCGCTACGAGCAGTACTTC. This chain uses TRBV20-1 with TRBJ2-7, with TRBD2 identical over 7 bases. J was trimmed by 3 bases and V by 3 bases; bases with no gene match: 8. CDR1 is DFQATT and CDR2 is SNEGSKA in the germline V gene (reference sequence). The CDR3 has 14 amino acids.

The V and J genes are TRBV10-3 and TRBJ2-5; 12 bases line up with TRBD2. Germline CDR1 reads ENHRY; CDR2 reads SYGVKD. The CDR3 extends over 16 amino acids. J gave up 2 bases and V 0 bases, and 1 base lay outside the gene matches. The CDR3 reads CAISESTSGSQETQYF. The CDR3 region has the DNA TGTGCCATCAGTGAGTCGACTAGCGGGAGTCAAGAGACCCAGTACTTC.

This rearrangement joins TRBV20-1 to TRBJ2-5, with D possibly TRBD1 on 6 matching bases. The CDR3 runs 13 residues. The V gene's germline CDR1 is DFQATT and CDR2 SNEGSKA (reference sequence). Trimming removed 0 bases from V and 4 bases from J, with 9 bases in between. The CDR3 coding sequence is TGCAGTGCTAGAGATCAGGGGCCAGAGACCCAGTACTTC. As protein: CSARDQGPETQYF.

The J gene is TRBJ2-7, the V gene TRBV16; TRBD2 agrees at 10 bases. The length of the CDR3 is 16 residues. V dropped 7 bases and J dropped 0; count of bases not matched to a gene: 9. CDR1 KGHSY and CDR2 FQNENV come from the germline V gene. CDR3 protein: CASTGPGTSASYEQYF. The CDR3 nucleotides read TGTGCCAGCACCGGGCCCGGGACTAGCGCCTCCTACGAGCAGTACTTC.

The rearrangement uses TRBV7-9 and TRBJ1-1, with D possibly being TRBD1 (6 bases). Trimming pared 5 bases from V and 1 base from J, leaving 8 bases between. Germline CDR1 and CDR2: SEHNR and FQNEAQ (reference sequence). This CDR3 comprises 13 residues. For the CDR3, the DNA is TGTGCCAGCAGCGGGGGCTCGAACACTGAAGCTTTCTTT. Amino acid sequence: CASSGGSNTEAFF.

This CDR3 reads CASSVGLRTGLLNTEAFF. The CDR3, as DNA: TGTGCCAGCAGCGTAGGCCTACGCACAGGTCTCCTGAACACTGAAGCTTTCTTT. This rearrangement joins TRBV9 to TRBJ1-1; D is perhaps TRBD1 (5 bases). There are 18 residues in the CDR3. Per the germline V gene, CDR1 is SGDLS and CDR2 is YYNGEE. V was shortened by 0 bases and J by 0 bases, with 18 bases between the two germline ends. The whole variable domain, filled in from reference TRBV9 and TRBJ1-1, reads DSGVTQTPKHLITATGQRVTLRCSPRSGDLSVYWYQQSLDQGLQFLIQYYNGEERAKGNILERFSAQQFPDLHSELNLSSLELGDSALYFCASSVGLRTGLLNTEAFFGQGTRLTVV.

The genes are TRBV4-1 and TRBJ2-7, with D unresolved. The V end was cut by 1 base, the J end by 2 bases, with 12 bases between. This CDR3 contains 15 residues. The germline V gene has CDR1 MGHRA and CDR2 YSYEKL. The CDR3 reads CASSQGSVTTYEQYF. The CDR3 coding sequence is TGCGCCAGCAGCCAAGGTTCTGTGACGACCTACGAGCAGTACTTC.

The CDR3 DNA is TGTGCCAGCAGTCATCGTGACGTGGCGGGAGAAGAGACCCAGTACTTC. The encoded protein is CASSHRDVAGEETQYF. The gene calls are TRBV27 and TRBJ2-5; TRBD2 matches at 7 bases. Germline CDR1 is MNHEY and CDR2 is SMNVEV (reference sequence). J gave up 3 bases and V 5 bases, and 12 bases lay outside the gene matches. CDR3 length: 16 residues.

This clonotype was detected once. This chain uses TRBV5-1 with TRBJ2-1; no clear D. Trimming took 1 base from V and 4 from J, leaving 15 bases between them. This CDR3 is 16 amino acids long. Per germline, CDR1 SGHRS and CDR2 YFSETQ. CDR3 DNA: TGCGCCAGCAGCTTGAAGGAGCCGGGCCCTTACAATGAGCAGTTCTTC. This codes for CASSLKEPGPYNEQFF. The full variable domain, completed using reference TRBV5-1 and TRBJ2-1, is KAGVTQTPRYLIKTRGQQVTLSCSPISGHRSVSWYQQTPGQGLQFLFEYFSETQRNKGNFPGRFSGRQFSNSRSEMNVSTLELGDSALYLCASSLKEPGPYNEQFFGPGTRLTVL.